The clone carrying this T cell receptor (beta chain) was found once. The sample originates from a study of Ad26.COV2.S vaccination and SARS-CoV-2 variants. The germline CDR1 and CDR2 sequences are SGHDT and YYEEEE. This CDR3 has 15 amino acids. With 6 bases removed from V and 4 bases from J, the gap between germline ends came to 19 bases. Treatment meaning: some 19 received Ad26.COV2.S at low or high dose, single or two shots; about five received placebo; per-sample allocation not given. Day 63 following the first vaccine or placebo injection was when the samples were taken. The repertoire was sequenced with immunoSEQ multiplex PCR; TCRdb's copy has only in-frame clones and lacks some. The sample yields more than 400,000 clones, around 93% seen once.

The V and J genes are TRBV5-6 and TRBJ1-2, with D possibly being TRBD1 (6 bases). Material: peripheral blood, obtained in a trial of Ad26.COV2.S vaccine versus placebo. The receptor's source is a person between 18 and 60 years old who received the Ad26.COV2.S COVID-19 vaccine or a placebo. CDR3 sequence (DNA): TGTGCCAGCAACAGGGACGGCGGAAGTTTCTATGGCTACACCTTC. Encoded protein: CASNRDGGSFYGYTF. Drawing the rest from reference TRBV5-6 and TRBJ1-2, the complete variable domain is DAGVTQSPTHLIKTRGQQVTLRCSPKSGHDTVSWYQQALGQGPQFIFQYYEEEERQRGNFPDRFSGHQFPNYSSELNVNALLLGDSALYLCASNRDGGSFYGYTFGSGTRLTVV.